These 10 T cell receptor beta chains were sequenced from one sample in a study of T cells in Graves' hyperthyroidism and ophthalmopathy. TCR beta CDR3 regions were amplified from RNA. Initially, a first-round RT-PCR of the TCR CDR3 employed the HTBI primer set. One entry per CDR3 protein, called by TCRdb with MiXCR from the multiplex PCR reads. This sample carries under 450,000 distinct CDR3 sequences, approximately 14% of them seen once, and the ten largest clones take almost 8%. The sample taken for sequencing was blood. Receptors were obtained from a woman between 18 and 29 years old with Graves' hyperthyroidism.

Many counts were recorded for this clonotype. The CDR3 protein is CASSLHRDTEAFF. In nucleotides, the CDR3 is TGTGCCAGCTCACTGCACAGGGACACTGAAGCTTTCTTT. The J gene is TRBJ1-1, the V gene TRBV18; tentative D call: TRBD1 (6 bases). V shed 4 bases and J shed 3 bases, with 9 bases lying between them. The length of the CDR3 is 13 residues. From germline, CDR1 is KGHSH and CDR2 LQKENI.

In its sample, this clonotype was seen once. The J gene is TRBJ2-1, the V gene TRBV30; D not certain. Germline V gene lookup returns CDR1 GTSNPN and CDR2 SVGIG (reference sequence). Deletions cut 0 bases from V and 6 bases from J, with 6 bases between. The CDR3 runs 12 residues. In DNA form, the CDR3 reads TGTGCCTGGAGTGTCACGGTCAATGAGCAGTTCTTC. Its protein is CAWSVTVNEQFF.

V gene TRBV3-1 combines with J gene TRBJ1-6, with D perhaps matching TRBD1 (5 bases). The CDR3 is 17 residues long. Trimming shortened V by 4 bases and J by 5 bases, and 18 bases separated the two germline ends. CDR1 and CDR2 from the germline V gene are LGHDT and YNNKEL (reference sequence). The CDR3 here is CASSPNPGTANNSPLHF. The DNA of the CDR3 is TGTGCCAGCAGCCCCAATCCCGGGACGGCCAATAATTCACCCCTCCACTTT.

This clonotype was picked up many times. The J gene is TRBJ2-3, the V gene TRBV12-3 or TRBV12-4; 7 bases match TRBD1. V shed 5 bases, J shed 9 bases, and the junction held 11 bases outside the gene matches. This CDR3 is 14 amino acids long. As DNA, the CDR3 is TGTGCCAGCAGTCCTGGACAGGATCGAGGCACGCAGTATTTT. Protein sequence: CASSPGQDRGTQYF.

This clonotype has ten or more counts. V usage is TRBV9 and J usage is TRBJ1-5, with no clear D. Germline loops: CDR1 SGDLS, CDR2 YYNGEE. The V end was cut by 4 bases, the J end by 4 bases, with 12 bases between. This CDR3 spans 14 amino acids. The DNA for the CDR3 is TGTGCCAGCAGCCTTAGATACAGAAATCAGCCCCAGCATTTT. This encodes CASSLRYRNQPQHF.

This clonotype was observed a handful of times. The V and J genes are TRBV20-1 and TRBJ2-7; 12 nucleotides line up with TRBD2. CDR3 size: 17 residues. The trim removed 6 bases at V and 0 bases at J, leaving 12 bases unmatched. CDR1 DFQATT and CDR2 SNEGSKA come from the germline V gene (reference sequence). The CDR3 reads CSARGSSGGESSYEQYF. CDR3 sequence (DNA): TGCAGTGCACGAGGCTCTAGCGGGGGGGAAAGCTCCTACGAGCAGTACTTC.

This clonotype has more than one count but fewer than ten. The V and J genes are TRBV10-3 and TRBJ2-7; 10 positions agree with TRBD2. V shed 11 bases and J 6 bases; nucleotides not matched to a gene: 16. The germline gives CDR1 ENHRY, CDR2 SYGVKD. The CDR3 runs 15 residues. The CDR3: CASNRAGGPYFEQYF. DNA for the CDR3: TGTGCCTCCAATCGAGCGGGAGGGCCTTATTTCGAGCAGTACTTC.

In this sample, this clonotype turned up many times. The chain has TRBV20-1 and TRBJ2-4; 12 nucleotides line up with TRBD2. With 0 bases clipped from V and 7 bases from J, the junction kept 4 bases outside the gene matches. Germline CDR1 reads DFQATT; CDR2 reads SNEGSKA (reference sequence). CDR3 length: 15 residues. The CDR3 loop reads CSARDRLAGGNIQYF. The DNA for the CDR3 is TGCAGTGCTAGAGATCGGCTAGCGGGAGGGAACATTCAGTACTTC.

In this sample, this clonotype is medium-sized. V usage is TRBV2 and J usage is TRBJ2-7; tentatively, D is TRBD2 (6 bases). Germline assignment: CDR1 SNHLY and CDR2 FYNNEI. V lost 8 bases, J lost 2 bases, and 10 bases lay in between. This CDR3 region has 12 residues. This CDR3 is CASRRGTYEQYF. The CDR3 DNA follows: TGTGCCAGCCGGAGGGGCACCTACGAGCAGTACTTC.

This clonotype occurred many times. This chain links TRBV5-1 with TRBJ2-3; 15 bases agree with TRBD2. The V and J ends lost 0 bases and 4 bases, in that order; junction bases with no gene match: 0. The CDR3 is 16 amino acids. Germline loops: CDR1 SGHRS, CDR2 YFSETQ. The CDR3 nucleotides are TGCGCCAGCAGCTTGGGGACTAGCGGGGGGGCAGATACGCAGTATTTT. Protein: CASSLGTSGGADTQYF.